Below are 27 T cell receptor beta chains sequenced from a single sample in a study of shared clonotypes between healthy human individuals. Terminally differentiated effector memory CD45RA+ cells were excluded by CCR7 positive selection of CD45RO-negative cells. The repertoire was sequenced with immunoSEQ multiplex PCR; TCRdb's copy has only in-frame clones and lacks some. This table has about 2.1 million clones, just over 90% appearing once. The sample consisted of naive CD8+ T cells from PBMCs. These receptors came from a man aged 18-30 years in good health. Some clones in this sample may be carry-over from other donors' samples.

The V call is TRBV7-9, the J call TRBJ2-7, with D unclear. CDR1 is SEHNR, CDR2 FQNEAQ, per germline (reference sequence). This CDR3 contains 14 residues. V lost 4 bases and J 3 bases, leaving 13 bases between the germline ends. The CDR3 is CASSSTHKVYEQYF. CDR3 coding DNA: TGTGCCAGCAGCTCTACACATAAAGTCTACGAGCAGTACTTC. Based on the CDR3 plus reference TRBV7-9 and TRBJ2-7, the full variable domain is DTGVSQNPRHKITKRGQNVTFRCDPISEHNRLYWYRQTLGQGPEFLTYFQNEAQLEKSRLLSDRFSAERPKGSFSTLEIQRTEQGDSAMYLCASSSTHKVYEQYFGPGTRLTVT.

The rearrangement links TRBV11-2 to TRBJ2-3, with D perhaps matching TRBD1 or TRBD2 (5 bases each). In germline, CDR1 is SGHAT, CDR2 FQNNGV. This CDR3 has 13 residues. Trimming left V 5 bases short and J 2 bases short, with 8 bases between. The CDR3 spells CASSQGVTDTQYF. DNA for the CDR3: TGTGCCAGCAGCCAGGGAGTCACAGATACGCAGTATTTT.

The CDR3 protein is CASSHEFTSGIYNEQFF. CDR3 bases: TGCGCCAGCAGCCACGAATTTACTAGCGGGATTTACAATGAGCAGTTCTTC. This chain links TRBV4-1 with TRBJ2-1; the match to TRBD2 covers 10 bases. The CDR3 extends over 17 amino acids. Germline lookup yields CDR1 MGHRA and CDR2 YSYEKL. V lost 3 bases, J lost 4 bases, and 9 bases stayed unmatched.

This clone was observed a single time. The chain uses TRBV7-9 and TRBJ2-2; D is ambiguous. Trimming shortened V by 7 bases and J by 6 bases, and 15 bases separated the two germline ends. The CDR3 sequence is 14 residues long. Germline CDR1 SEHNR, CDR2 FQNEAQ (reference sequence). CDR3 region: CASNQKGDPGELFF. CDR3 sequence (DNA): TGTGCCAGCAACCAGAAGGGTGATCCCGGGGAGCTGTTTTTT.

This chain uses TRBV29-1 with TRBJ2-2, with D hard to call. The germline V gene encodes CDR1 SQVTM and CDR2 ANQGSEA. V lost 4 bases, J lost 7 bases, and 10 bases lay in between. The CDR3 runs to 12 residues. DNA for the CDR3: TGCAGCGTTGTGAAACCCGACGGGGAGCTGTTTTTT. It translates to CSVVKPDGELFF.

V usage is TRBV6-5 and J usage is TRBJ2-2; D not certain. Germline CDR1 MNHEY, CDR2 SVGAGI. V shed 5 bases and J shed 6 bases, with 7 bases lying between them. CDR3 length: 12 amino acids. CDR3 in DNA: TGTGCCAGCAGTGTGGGATCCGGGGAGCTGTTTTTT. Protein: CASSVGSGELFF.

The V call is TRBV15, the J call TRBJ2-7; possible D gene TRBD1, 7 bases. The germline V gene has CDR1 LNHNV and CDR2 YYDKDF (reference sequence). Trimming removed 1 base from V and 4 bases from J, with 14 bases in between. CDR3 length equals 15 residues. Written as DNA, the CDR3 is TGTGCCACCAGCAGAGTACAGGGGAGCGGGTACGAGCAGTACTTC. It yields the protein CATSRVQGSGYEQYF.

The rearrangement joins TRBV19 to TRBJ2-7; no definite D call. The CDR3 runs 14 residues. With 6 bases removed from V and 0 bases from J, the gap between germline ends came to 12 bases. Germline-derived CDR1 and CDR2 are LNHDA and SQIVND (reference sequence). CDR3 nucleotides: TGTGCCAGTAGCCACGGCGTCAGCTCCTACGAGCAGTACTTC. This translates into CASSHGVSSYEQYF.

Details on this clone: At one end, the junction sequence differs from germline, possibly due to a read error. This chain uses TRBV10-3 with TRBJ1-5; 9 nucleotides align to TRBD1. The CDR3 has 16 amino acids. Germline assignment: CDR1 ENHRY and CDR2 SYGVKD. The CDR3 bases are TGTGCCAGCAGTTTCCCGTGGACAGGGGGCAATCAGCCCCAGCATTTT. It translates to CASSFPWTGGNQPQHF.

The rearrangement links TRBV9 to TRBJ2-7; 12 nucleotides agree with TRBD1. The CDR3 runs 16 residues. Trimming took 4 bases from V and 4 from J; bases not matched to a gene: 9. Germline CDR1 reads SGDLS; CDR2 reads YYNGEE. CDR3 coding DNA: TGTGCCAGCAGCCCGCGCCGGGGACAGGGGGCTTACGAGCAGTACTTC. Translated, it gives CASSPRRGQGAYEQYF.

J is TRBJ1-2 and V is TRBV4-1, with a possible D match to TRBD1 (6 bases). Germline V lookup: CDR1 MGHRA, CDR2 YSYEKL. The CDR3 runs to 15 residues. The V end was cut by 3 bases, the J end by 8 bases, with 19 bases between. CDR3 region: CASSHPRTAGSGYTF. The CDR3 region has the DNA TGCGCCAGCAGCCATCCACGGACAGCTGGCTCCGGCTACACCTTC.

V and J are TRBV6-1 and TRBJ1-2, with D perhaps TRBD1 (5 bases). Germline CDR1 is MNHNS and CDR2 is SASEGT. Trimming took off 1 base at V and 7 bases at J, with 16 bases between the two ends. CDR3 length equals 15 residues. The CDR3 coding sequence is TGTGCCAGCAGTGAAGAAGTTCAGGGCCCGCCTGGCTACACCTTC. This gives the protein CASSEEVQGPPGYTF.

For this clone: This sample also contains other DNA sequences that code for the same CDR3. The chain has TRBV28 and TRBJ2-7; 9 positions agree with TRBD1. The ends lost 2 bases at V and 2 bases at J; junction bases unmatched: 1. Germline V lookup: CDR1 MDHEN, CDR2 SYDVKM. CDR3 length equals 14 residues. CDR3 in amino acids: CASSLRDRAYEQYF. Written as DNA, the CDR3 is TGTGCCAGCAGTTTACGGGACAGGGCCTACGAGCAGTACTTC.

In this sample, this clone turned up once. The chain has TRBV7-8 and TRBJ2-5; 10 bases agree with TRBD1. Germline V CDR1 and CDR2: SGHVS, FQNEAQ. The CDR3 runs to 15 residues. V lost 5 bases and J lost 2; bases outside the gene matches: 5. The DNA for the CDR3 is TGTGCCAGCAGCGTACGGGACAGGGGTCAAGAGACCCAGTACTTC. This sequence encodes CASSVRDRGQETQYF.

The chain combines TRBV5-1 with TRBJ2-1; 7 bases are a match to TRBD2. J gave up 2 bases and V 7 bases, and 6 bases lay outside the gene matches. The CDR3 runs to 14 residues. Germline lookup yields CDR1 SGHRS and CDR2 YFSETQ. The chain's CDR3 is CASRGDPTYNEQFF. CDR3 DNA: TGCGCCAGCCGGGGGGATCCCACCTACAATGAGCAGTTCTTC.

This chain uses TRBV13 with TRBJ2-5, with 8 bases lining up with TRBD1. V trimming: 5 bases; J trimming: 2 bases; junction bases outside the gene matches: 4. This CDR3 contains 14 residues. CDR1 and CDR2 from the germline V gene are PRHDT and FYEKMQ (reference sequence). The CDR3 region is CASSKTGVQETQYF. CDR3 in DNA: TGTGCCAGCAGCAAGACAGGGGTGCAAGAGACCCAGTACTTC.

To note about this clone: The sample carries other DNA sequences with the same CDR3. V gene TRBV9 combines with J gene TRBJ1-4, with D unclear. Germline values: CDR1 SGDLS, CDR2 YYNGEE. CDR3 length: 14 amino acids. Between the trimmed V and J ends, which lost 7 bases and 0 bases, there was a span of 10 bases. The CDR3 spells CASSGGTTNEKLFF. CDR3 in DNA: TGTGCCAGCTCTGGAGGGACAACTAATGAAAAACTGTTTTTT.

Worth noting for this clone: Other nucleotide sequences in the sample specify the same CDR3. This chain joins TRBV5-1 and TRBJ2-2; a possible D gene is TRBD1 (6 bases). The CDR3 is 15 amino acids. In germline, CDR1 is SGHRS, CDR2 YFSETQ. The V end lost 4 bases, the J end lost 4 bases, and 14 bases lay between the germline ends. CDR3 sequence (DNA): TGCGCCAGCAGCCTCAGGACAGAAGGCACCGGGGAGCTGTTTTTT. This codes for CASSLRTEGTGELFF.

This chain joins TRBV27 and TRBJ2-3; D perhaps matches TRBD1 (6 bases). The CDR3 extends over 15 amino acids. CDR1 MNHEY and CDR2 SMNVEV come from the germline V gene (reference sequence). Trimming cost V 7 bases and J 0 bases, with 14 bases left between them. CDR3 in amino acids: CASTPGTTSTDTQYF. The CDR3 nucleotides read TGTGCCAGCACCCCGGGGACAACTAGCACAGATACGCAGTATTTT.

The chain links TRBV7-3 to TRBJ2-3; 7 bases align to TRBD2. Trimming took 1 base from V and 6 from J; bases not matched to a gene: 7. The CDR3 loop spans 15 amino acids. Germline CDR1 and CDR2: SGHTA and FQGTGA. CDR3 amino acids: CASSLISGVADTQYF. The CDR3 nucleotides are TGTGCCAGCAGCTTAATCAGCGGGGTGGCGGATACGCAGTATTTT.

This clone has a handful of counts. Other nucleotide sequences from this sample produce the same CDR3. The chain employs TRBV28 and TRBJ1-1; D remains ambiguous. Germline V gene sequence: CDR1 MDHEN, CDR2 SYDVKM. The CDR3 contains 12 residues. V was shortened by 3 bases and J by 4 bases, with 6 bases between the two germline ends. The CDR3 loop is CASSFLGTEAFF. The CDR3 nucleotides read TGTGCCAGCAGTTTCTTGGGCACTGAAGCTTTCTTT.

The chain is built from TRBV7-6 and TRBJ1-1, with a weak D call TRBD1 (6 bases). Germline V gives CDR1 SGHVS, CDR2 FNYEAQ. The CDR3 has 14 residues. V lost 5 bases and J 5 bases, leaving 15 bases between the germline ends. This CDR3 is CASSLTDSRTEAFF. Here the CDR3 DNA reads TGTGCCAGCAGCCTAACGGACAGTAGGACTGAAGCTTTCTTT.

The gene calls are TRBV4-1 and TRBJ1-2; a possible D gene is TRBD1 (5 bases). The CDR3 sequence is 16 residues long. The V gene's germline CDR1 is MGHRA and CDR2 YSYEKL. Deletions cut 1 base from V and 3 bases from J, with 15 bases between. The CDR3 here is CASSQVGGIGDYGYTF. The DNA of the CDR3 is TGCGCCAGCAGCCAAGTAGGAGGAATAGGGGACTATGGCTACACCTTC.

This sequence joins TRBV7-2 and TRBJ2-3, with 11 bases fitting TRBD2. V was pared by 9 bases and J by 8 bases, with 22 bases of the junction left unmatched. Germline V gives CDR1 SGHTA, CDR2 FQGNSA. The CDR3 length is 18 residues. The CDR3, as DNA: TGTGCCAGTACTAGCGGGAGCCTCAAATCAGCAGTGATCGGTACGCAGTATTTT. It codes for CASTSGSLKSAVIGTQYF.

The chain combines TRBV7-2 with TRBJ2-7, with 9 bases identical to TRBD1. CDR3 length: 15 residues. The germline CDR1 and CDR2 sequences are SGHTA and FQGNSA. Trimming removed 1 base from V and 2 bases from J; junction bases left unmatched: 3. The CDR3 DNA reads as TGTGCCAGCAGCTTAGGGACAGGGGTCCCCTACGAGCAGTACTTC. The encoded protein is CASSLGTGVPYEQYF.

The chain employs TRBV10-2 and TRBJ2-7, with 8 bases fitting TRBD1. The trim removed 6 bases at V and 5 bases at J, leaving 6 bases unmatched. The germline CDR1 and CDR2 sequences are WSHSY and SAAADI. The CDR3 is made up of 13 amino acids. For the CDR3, the DNA is TGCGCCAGCAGGGGTGACAGGGGCCACGAGCAGTACTTC. Translating gives CASRGDRGHEQYF.

The chain carries TRBV27 and TRBJ2-1; 7 bases agree with TRBD2. Germline CDR1 and CDR2: MNHEY and SMNVEV (reference sequence). With 4 bases clipped from V and 5 bases from J, the junction kept 5 bases outside the gene matches. The length of the CDR3 is 14 residues. CDR3 residues: CASSWEGGNNEQFF. CDR3 DNA sequence: TGTGCCAGCAGTTGGGAGGGAGGGAACAATGAGCAGTTCTTC.